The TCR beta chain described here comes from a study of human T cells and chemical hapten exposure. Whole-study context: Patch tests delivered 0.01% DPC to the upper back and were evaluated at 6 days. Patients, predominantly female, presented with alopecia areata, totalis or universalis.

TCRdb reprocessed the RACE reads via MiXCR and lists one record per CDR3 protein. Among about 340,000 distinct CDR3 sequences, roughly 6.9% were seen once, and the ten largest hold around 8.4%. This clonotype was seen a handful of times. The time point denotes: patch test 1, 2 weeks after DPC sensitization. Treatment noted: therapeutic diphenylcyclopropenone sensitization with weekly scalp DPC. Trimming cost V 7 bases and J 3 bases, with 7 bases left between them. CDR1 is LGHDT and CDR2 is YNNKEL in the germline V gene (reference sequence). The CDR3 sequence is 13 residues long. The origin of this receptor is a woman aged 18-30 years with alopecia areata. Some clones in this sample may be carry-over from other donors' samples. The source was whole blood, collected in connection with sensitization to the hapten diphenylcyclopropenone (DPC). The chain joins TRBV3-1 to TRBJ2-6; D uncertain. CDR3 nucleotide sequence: TGTGCCAGCACCGCAAGTGGGGCCAACGTCCTGACTTTC. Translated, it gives CASTASGANVLTF.